The source of this T cell receptor beta chain is a study of blood T cell repertoires in COVID-19. Study in general: The United States, Italy and Spain supplied acute and convalescent COVID-19 samples.

Original data processing: Reference gene primer amplification in the assay estimated nucleated cell counts. Assay used: immunoSEQ multiplex PCR; TCRdb lists only in-frame clones, some missing. V and J calls and clone size are copied from that table; D and trimming were computed from the DNA. The sample includes under 250,000 clones, 85% to 90% of them seen just once. Trimming at V came to 4 bases and at J to 0 bases, leaving 7 bases not matched to a gene. This CDR3 is 16 amino acids long. CDR1 and CDR2 (germline): MDHEN, SYDVKM. The Seattle patients joined while their infection was active and were tracked longitudinally afterward.

Sequencing was carried out using peripheral blood. V is TRBV28 and J is TRBJ2-7, with TRBD1 matching 9 bases. This clonotype was obtained from a man in his fifties with COVID-19, enrolled during active disease. Written as DNA, the CDR3 is TGTGCCAGCAGTTCATGGGGGACAGGGCGCTCCTACGAGCAGTACTTC. Translated, it gives CASSSWGTGRSYEQYF.